This T cell receptor (beta chain) was recorded in a study of cytomegalovirus exposure and HLA in healthy donors. From germline, CDR1 is MNHNS and CDR2 SASEGT. The V segment lost 3 bases and the J segment 7 bases; nucleotides outside the gene matches: 5. This CDR3 spans 14 amino acids. Both 60 Vbeta primers and 13 Jbeta primers went into the PCR. TCRdb's copy holds only in-frame clones and misses some; the assay was immunoSEQ multiplex PCR. Among about 180,000 clones, around 77% were seen once, and the ten largest hold 2% to 2.5%. The specimen was PBMCs. This receptor was obtained from a man in his 60s in good health and CMV-seronegative. This chain connects TRBV6-1 to TRBJ1-5; 8 bases line up with TRBD1. As DNA, the CDR3 is TGTGCCAGCAGTGACACAGGGGGGTGGCAGCCCCAGCATTTT. This translates into CASSDTGGWQPQHF.